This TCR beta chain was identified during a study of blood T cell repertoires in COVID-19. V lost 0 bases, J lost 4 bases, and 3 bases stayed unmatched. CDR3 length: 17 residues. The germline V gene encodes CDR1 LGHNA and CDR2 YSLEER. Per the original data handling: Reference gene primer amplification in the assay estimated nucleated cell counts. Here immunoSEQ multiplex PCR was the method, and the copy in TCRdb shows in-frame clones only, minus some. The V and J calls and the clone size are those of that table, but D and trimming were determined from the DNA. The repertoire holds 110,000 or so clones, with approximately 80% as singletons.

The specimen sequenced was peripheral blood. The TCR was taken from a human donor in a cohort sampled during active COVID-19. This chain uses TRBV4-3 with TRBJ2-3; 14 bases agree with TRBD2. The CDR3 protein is CASSQDGLAGGADTQYF. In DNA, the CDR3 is TGCGCCAGCAGCCAAGATGGACTAGCGGGGGGCGCAGATACGCAGTATTTT.